Presented here are 3 T cell receptor beta chains from one specimen sequenced in a study of cytomegalovirus exposure and HLA in healthy donors (dated by TCRdb to about 2017). Libraries were built with the immunoSEQ multiplex PCR assay. For the multiplex PCR, a mixture combining 60 forward primers for TCR Vbeta segments and 13 reverse primers for TCR Jbeta segments was used. What TCRdb holds here is the immuneACCESS table cut down to in-frame rearrangements. Part of the clones is not present; checked against another copy, under half of the missing clones reflect an unresolved V gene, and the others are unexplained. Counted in this sample were 200,000 to 250,000 clones; roughly four fifths of them appeared once. Of the sample, about 0.58% is held by the ten largest clones. Input material: PBMCs. The receptor source for this set is a woman aged 40-49 years in good health and CMV-seronegative.

The chain links TRBV23-1 to TRBJ1-5; 7 positions match TRBD1. TRBV23-1 is classed as an ORF, of uncertain function. J was trimmed by 7 bases and V by 6 bases; bases with no gene match: 3. This CDR3 contains 12 residues. CDR3 amino acids: CASRSRGQPQHF. The CDR3 bases are TGCGCCAGCAGGAGCAGGGGGCAGCCCCAGCATTTT.

For this clone: At one end the junction does not follow the germline gene, possibly because of a read error. V usage is TRBV5-6 and J usage is TRBJ2-7; TRBD1 might be the D (5 bases). The CDR3 totals 13 residues. Germline V gives CDR1 SGHDT, CDR2 YYEEEE. The CDR3 DNA reads as TGTGCCAGCAGCCGCGGCAGCGAAGGAACAGGAAGCTTC. Its protein product is CASSRGSEGTGSF.

As DNA, the CDR3 is TGTGCCAGCAGCCGCGGGGTAGGGACAGGGGGCCCGGGGTACGAGCAGTACTTC. It codes for CASSRGVGTGGPGYEQYF. This chain links TRBV7-8 with TRBJ2-7; 12 nucleotides agree with TRBD1. Germline V gene data show CDR1 as SGHVS and CDR2 as FQNEAQ. This CDR3 has 18 amino acids. V lost 5 bases and J lost 4; bases outside the gene matches: 15.